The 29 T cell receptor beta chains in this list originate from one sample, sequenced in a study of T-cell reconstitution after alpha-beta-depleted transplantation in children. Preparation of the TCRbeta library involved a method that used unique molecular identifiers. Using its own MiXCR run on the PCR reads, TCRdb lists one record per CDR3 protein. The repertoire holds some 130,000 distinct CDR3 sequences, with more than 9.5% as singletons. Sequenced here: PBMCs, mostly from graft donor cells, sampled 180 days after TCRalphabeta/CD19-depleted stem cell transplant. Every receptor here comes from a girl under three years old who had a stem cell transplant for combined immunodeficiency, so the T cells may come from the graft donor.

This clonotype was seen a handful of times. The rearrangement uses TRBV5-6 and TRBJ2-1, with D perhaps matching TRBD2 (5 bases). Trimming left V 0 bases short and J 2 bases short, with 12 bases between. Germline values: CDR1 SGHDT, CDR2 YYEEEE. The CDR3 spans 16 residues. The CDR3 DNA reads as TGTGCCAGCAGCTTGGAGCCCGTACTAGCCTACAATGAGCAGTTCTTC. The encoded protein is CASSLEPVLAYNEQFF. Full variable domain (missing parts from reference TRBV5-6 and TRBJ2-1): DAGVTQSPTHLIKTRGQQVTLRCSPKSGHDTVSWYQQALGQGPQFIFQYYEEEERQRGNFPDRFSGHQFPNYSSELNVNALLLGDSALYLCASSLEPVLAYNEQFFGPGTRLTVL.

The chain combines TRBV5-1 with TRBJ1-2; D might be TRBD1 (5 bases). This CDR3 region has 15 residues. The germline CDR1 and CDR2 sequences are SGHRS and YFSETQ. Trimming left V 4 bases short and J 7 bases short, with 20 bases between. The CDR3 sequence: CASSPSGGEAGGYTF. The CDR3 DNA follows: TGCGCCAGCAGCCCGTCGGGGGGTGAAGCGGGTGGCTACACCTTC.

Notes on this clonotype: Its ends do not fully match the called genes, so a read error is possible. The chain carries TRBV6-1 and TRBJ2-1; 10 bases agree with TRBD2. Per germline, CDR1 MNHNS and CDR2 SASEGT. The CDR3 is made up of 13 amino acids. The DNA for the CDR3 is TGTGCCAGCAGCGAAGGGACTAGCGATGAGCAGTTCTTC. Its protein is CASSEGTSDEQFF.

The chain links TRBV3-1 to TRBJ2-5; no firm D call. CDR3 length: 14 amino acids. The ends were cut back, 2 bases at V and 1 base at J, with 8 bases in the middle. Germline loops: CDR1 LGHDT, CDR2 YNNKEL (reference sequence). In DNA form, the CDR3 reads TGTGCCAGCAGCCAACGACGGAGCCAAGAGACCCAGTACTTC. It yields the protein CASSQRRSQETQYF.

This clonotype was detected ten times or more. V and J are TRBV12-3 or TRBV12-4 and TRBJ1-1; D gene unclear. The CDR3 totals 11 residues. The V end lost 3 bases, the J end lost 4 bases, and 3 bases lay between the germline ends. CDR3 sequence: CASSLSTEAFF. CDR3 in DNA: TGTGCCAGCAGTTTGTCCACTGAAGCTTTCTTT.

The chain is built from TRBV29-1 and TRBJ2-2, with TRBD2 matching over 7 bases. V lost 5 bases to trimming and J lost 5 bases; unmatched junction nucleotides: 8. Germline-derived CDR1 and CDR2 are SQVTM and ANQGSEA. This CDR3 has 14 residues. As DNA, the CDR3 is TGCAGCGTTCGTTGTCAGGGAGGGACCGGGGAGCTGTTTTTT. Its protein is CSVRCQGGTGELFF.

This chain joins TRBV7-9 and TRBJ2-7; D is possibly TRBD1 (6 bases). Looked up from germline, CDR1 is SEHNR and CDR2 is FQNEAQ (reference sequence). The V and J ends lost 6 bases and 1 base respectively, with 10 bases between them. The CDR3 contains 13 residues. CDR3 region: CASRPQGSYEQYF. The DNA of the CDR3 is TGTGCCAGCAGACCACAGGGTTCCTACGAGCAGTACTTC.

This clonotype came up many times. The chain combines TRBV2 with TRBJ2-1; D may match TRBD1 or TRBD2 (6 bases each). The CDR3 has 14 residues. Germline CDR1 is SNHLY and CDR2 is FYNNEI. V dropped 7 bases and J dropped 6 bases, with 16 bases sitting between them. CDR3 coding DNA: TGTGCCAGCAAGGCCGGAGGGGGGTTCAATGAGCAGTTCTTC. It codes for CASKAGGGFNEQFF.

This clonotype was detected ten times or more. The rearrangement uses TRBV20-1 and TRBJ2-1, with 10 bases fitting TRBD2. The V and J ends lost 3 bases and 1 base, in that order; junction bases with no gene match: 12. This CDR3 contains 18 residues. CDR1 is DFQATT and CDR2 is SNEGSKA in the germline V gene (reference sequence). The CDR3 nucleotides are TGCAGTGCTAGGAGGCAGGGGGCGACTAGCGGGTCCTACAATGAGCAGTTCTTC. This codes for CSARRQGATSGSYNEQFF.

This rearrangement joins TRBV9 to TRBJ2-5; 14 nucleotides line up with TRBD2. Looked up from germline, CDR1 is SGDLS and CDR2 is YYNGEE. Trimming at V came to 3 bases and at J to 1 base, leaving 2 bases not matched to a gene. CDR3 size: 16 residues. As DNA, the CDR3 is TGTGCCAGCAGCGCCGGGACTAGCGGGAGCCAAGAGACCCAGTACTTC. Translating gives CASSAGTSGSQETQYF.

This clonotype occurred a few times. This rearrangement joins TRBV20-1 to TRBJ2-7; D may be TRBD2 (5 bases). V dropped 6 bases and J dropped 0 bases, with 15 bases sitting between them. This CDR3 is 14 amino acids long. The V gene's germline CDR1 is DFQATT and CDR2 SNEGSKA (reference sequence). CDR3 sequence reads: CSAQTVEGSYEQYF. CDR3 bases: TGCAGTGCCCAAACCGTAGAGGGCTCCTACGAGCAGTACTTC.

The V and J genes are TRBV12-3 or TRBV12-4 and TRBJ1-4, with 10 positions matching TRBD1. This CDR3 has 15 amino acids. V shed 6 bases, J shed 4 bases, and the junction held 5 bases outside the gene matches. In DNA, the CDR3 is TGTGCCAGCAGACCCCGGACAGGGGGTAATGAAAAACTGTTTTTT. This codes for CASRPRTGGNEKLFF.

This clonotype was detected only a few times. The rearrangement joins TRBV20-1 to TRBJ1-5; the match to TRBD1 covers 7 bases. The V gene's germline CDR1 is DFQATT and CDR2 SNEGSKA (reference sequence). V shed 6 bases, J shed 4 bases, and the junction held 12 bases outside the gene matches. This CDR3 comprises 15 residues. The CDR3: CSAPTTGWGNQPQHF. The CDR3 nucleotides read TGCAGTGCGCCGACGACAGGGTGGGGGAATCAGCCCCAGCATTTT.

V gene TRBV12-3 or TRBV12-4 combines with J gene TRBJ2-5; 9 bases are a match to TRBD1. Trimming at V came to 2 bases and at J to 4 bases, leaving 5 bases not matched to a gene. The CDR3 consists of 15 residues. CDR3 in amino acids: CASSLSGTGRETQYF. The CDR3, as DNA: TGTGCCAGCAGTTTATCCGGGACAGGGCGAGAGACCCAGTACTTC.

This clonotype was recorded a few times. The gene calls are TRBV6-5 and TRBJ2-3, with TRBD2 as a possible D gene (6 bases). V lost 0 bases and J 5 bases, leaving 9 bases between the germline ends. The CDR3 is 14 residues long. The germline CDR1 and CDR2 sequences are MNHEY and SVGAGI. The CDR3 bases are TGTGCCAGCAGTTACTCGAACGGGGGAGATACGCAGTATTTT. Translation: CASSYSNGGDTQYF.

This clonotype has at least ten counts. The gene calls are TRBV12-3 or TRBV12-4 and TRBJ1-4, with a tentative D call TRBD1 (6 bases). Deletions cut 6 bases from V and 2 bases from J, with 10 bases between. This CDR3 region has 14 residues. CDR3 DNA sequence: TGTGCCAGCAGCTTAACAGGGACTAATGAAAAACTGTTTTTT. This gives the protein CASSLTGTNEKLFF.

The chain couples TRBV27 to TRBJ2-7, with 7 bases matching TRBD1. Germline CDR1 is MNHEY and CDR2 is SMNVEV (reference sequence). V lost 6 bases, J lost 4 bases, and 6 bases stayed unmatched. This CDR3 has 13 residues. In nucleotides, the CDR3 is TGTGCCAGCAGGGCGACAGGGTTTTACGAGCAGTACTTC. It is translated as CASRATGFYEQYF.

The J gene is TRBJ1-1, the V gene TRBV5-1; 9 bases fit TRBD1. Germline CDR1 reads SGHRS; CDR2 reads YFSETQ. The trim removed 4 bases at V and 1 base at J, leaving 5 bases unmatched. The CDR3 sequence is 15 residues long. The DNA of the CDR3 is TGCGCCAGCAGCCCGGACAGGGGAAGGAACACTGAAGCTTTCTTT. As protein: CASSPDRGRNTEAFF. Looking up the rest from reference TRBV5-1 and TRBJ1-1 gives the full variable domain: KAGVTQTPRYLIKTRGQQVTLSCSPISGHRSVSWYQQTPGQGLQFLFEYFSETQRNKGNFPGRFSGRQFSNSRSEMNVSTLELGDSALYLCASSPDRGRNTEAFFGQGTRLTVV.

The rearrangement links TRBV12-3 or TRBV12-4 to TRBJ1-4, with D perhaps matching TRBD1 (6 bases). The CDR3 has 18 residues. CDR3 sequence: CTRSFTGLPVTTNEKLFF. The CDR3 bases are TGTACCCGCAGTTTTACAGGGTTGCCCGTCACAACTAATGAAAAACTGTTTTTT.

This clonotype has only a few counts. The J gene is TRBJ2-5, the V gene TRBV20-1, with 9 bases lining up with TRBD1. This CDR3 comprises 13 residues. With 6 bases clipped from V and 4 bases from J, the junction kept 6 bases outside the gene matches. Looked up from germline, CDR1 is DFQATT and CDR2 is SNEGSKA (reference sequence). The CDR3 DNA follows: TGCAGTGCAGCCGGGACAGGGCGAGAGACCCAGTACTTC. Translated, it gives CSAAGTGRETQYF.

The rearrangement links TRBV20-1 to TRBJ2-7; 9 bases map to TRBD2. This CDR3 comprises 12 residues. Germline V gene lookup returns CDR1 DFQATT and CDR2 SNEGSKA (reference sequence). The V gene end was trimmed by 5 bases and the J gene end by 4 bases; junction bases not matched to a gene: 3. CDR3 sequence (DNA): TGCAGTGCTGCCAGCGGGAGGTACGAGCAGTACTTC. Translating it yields CSAASGRYEQYF.

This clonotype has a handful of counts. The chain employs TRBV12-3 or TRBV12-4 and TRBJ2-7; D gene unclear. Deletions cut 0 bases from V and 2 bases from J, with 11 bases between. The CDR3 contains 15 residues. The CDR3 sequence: CASSLALLGTYEQYF. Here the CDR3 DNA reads TGTGCCAGCAGTTTAGCGTTGTTAGGGACCTACGAGCAGTACTTC.

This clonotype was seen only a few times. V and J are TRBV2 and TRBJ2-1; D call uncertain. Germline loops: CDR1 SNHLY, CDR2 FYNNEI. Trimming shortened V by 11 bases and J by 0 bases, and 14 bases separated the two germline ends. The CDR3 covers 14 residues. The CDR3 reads CAGSTLNSYNEQFF. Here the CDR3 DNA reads TGTGCCGGATCGACCCTTAACTCCTACAATGAGCAGTTCTTC.

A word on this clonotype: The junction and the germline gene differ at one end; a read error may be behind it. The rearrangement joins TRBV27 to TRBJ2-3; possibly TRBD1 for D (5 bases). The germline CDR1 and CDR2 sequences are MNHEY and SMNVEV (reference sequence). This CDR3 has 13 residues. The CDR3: CASSFDSTHTQYF. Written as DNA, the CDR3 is TGTGCCAGCAGTTTCGACAGCACACATACGCAGTATTTT.

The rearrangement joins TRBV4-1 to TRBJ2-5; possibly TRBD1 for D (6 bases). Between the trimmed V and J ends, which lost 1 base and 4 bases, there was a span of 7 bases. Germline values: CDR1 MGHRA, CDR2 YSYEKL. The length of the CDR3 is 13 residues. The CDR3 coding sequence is TGCGCCAGCAGCCAAGTACAGGGAGAGACCCAGTACTTC. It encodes CASSQVQGETQYF.

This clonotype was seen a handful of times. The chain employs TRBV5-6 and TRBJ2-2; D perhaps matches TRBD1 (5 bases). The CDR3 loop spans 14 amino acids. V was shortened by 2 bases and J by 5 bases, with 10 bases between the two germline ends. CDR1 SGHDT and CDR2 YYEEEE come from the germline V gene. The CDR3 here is CASSFYRGTGELFF. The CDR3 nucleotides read TGTGCCAGCAGCTTTTATAGGGGTACCGGGGAGCTGTTTTTT.

The CDR3 reads CASSVGGAGTGELFF. The CDR3, as DNA: TGTGCCAGCAGCGTAGGGGGGGCGGGGACCGGGGAGCTGTTTTTT. V gene TRBV9 combines with J gene TRBJ2-2; D is tentatively TRBD1 or TRBD2 (6 bases each). Trimming removed 0 bases at V and 5 bases at J, with 11 bases between. Germline CDR1 reads SGDLS; CDR2 reads YYNGEE. This CDR3 is built from 15 residues.

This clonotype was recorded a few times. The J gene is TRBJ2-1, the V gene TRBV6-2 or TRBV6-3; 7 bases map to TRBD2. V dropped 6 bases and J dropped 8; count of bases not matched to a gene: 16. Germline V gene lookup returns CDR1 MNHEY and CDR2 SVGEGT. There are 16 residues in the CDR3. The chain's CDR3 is CASRPPTLRGNDEQFF. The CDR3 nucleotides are TGTGCCAGCAGGCCCCCAACTTTGCGGGGGAACGATGAGCAGTTCTTC.

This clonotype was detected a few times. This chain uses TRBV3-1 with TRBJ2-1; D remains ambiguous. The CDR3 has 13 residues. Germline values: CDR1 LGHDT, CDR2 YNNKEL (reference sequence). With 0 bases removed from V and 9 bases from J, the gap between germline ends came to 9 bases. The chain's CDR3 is CASSQDKVVEQFF. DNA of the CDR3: TGTGCCAGCAGCCAAGATAAGGTAGTTGAGCAGTTCTTC.